This T cell receptor beta chain was captured by sequencing in a study of CD8 T cells in Susac syndrome. V lost 0 bases, J lost 2 bases, and 13 bases lay in between. The CDR3 covers 16 residues. CDR1 and CDR2 (germline): MNHEY, SMNVEV (reference sequence). When the RNA was reverse transcribed, random hexamers were used with an input of about 0.5 to 1 ug. Coverage of TCR beta CDR3 amplification by immunoSEQ multiplex PCR extended to 54 Vbeta and 13 Jbeta. Each CDR3 protein is one row after TCRdb ran MiXCR on the immunoSEQ multiplex PCR reads. The table records about 290,000 distinct CDR3 sequences, around nine tenths of them present only once.

The sequence came from a human donor with multiple sclerosis. Material: CD8+ T cells from PBMCs. The chain recombines TRBV27 with TRBJ1-2; D is unresolved. DNA for the CDR3: TGTGCCAGCAGTTTATCGGGAGTCGAGGTCAACTATGGCTACACCTTC. Its translation is CASSLSGVEVNYGYTF.